The entry below describes one T cell receptor beta chain. What it recognizes is unknown. TCRdb processed the multiplex PCR reads anew with MiXCR; each CDR3 protein has one entry. The top ten clones hold 3% to 4.5% of a sample with approximately 180,000 distinct CDR3 sequences, more than 25% of them seen once. The data derive from a study of breast tumors, draining lymph nodes, adjacent tissues. General study findings and limits: Findings are consistent with lymph node origin and intratumoral expansion of most tumor T cells. Luminal-like breast cancer showed significantly greater tumor-nontumor repertoire similarity than basal-like breast cancer did. Compared with lymph nodes, tumors were less diverse; compared with nontumor tissue, more. The lymph node origin of tumor T cells was framed as consistent with a hypothesis, not demonstrated.

The lymph nodes were axillary draining lymph nodes from breast cancer patients. Trimming cost V 4 bases and J 4 bases, with 7 bases left between them. CDR3 size: 11 residues. Germline-derived CDR1 and CDR2 are DFQATT and SNEGSKA (reference sequence). V usage is TRBV20-1 and J usage is TRBJ1-2; D uncertain. Material: axillary lymph node tissue. The clonotype originates from a female donor with breast cancer. Some clones in this sample may be carry-over from other donors' samples. This CDR3 reads CSAKDGYGYTF. CDR3 nucleotide sequence: TGCAGTGCTAAGGATGGCTATGGCTACACCTTC.